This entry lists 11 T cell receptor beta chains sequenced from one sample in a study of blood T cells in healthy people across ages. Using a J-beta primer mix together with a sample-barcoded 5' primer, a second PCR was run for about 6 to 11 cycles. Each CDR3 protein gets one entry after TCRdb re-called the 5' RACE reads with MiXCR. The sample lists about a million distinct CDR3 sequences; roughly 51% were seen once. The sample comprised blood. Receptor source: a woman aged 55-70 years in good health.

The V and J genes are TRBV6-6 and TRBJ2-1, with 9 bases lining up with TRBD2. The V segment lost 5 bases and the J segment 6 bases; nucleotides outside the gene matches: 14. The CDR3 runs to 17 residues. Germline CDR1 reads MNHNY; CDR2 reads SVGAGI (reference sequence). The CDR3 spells CASSLRSRGGGANEQFF. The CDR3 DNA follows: TGTGCCAGCAGTCTCCGGTCTAGGGGCGGGGGGGCCAATGAGCAGTTCTTC.

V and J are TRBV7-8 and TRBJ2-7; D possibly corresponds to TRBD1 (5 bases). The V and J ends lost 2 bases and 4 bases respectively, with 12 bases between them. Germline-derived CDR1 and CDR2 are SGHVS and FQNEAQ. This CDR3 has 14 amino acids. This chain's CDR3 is CASSLFRESYEQYF. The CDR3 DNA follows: TGTGCCAGCAGCTTATTCAGGGAATCTTACGAGCAGTACTTC.

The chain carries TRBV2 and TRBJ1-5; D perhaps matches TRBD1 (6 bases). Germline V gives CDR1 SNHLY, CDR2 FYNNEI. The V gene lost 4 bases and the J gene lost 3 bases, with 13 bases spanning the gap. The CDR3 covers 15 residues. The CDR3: CASSAEDRPNQPQHF. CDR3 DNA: TGTGCCAGCAGTGCTGAGGACAGACCCAATCAGCCCCAGCATTTT. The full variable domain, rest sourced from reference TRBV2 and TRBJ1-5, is EPEVTQTPSHQVTQMGQEVILRCVPISNHLYFYWYRQILGQKVEFLVSFYNNEISEKSEIFDDQFSVERPDGSNFTLKIRSTKLEDSAMYFCASSAEDRPNQPQHFGDGTRLSIL.

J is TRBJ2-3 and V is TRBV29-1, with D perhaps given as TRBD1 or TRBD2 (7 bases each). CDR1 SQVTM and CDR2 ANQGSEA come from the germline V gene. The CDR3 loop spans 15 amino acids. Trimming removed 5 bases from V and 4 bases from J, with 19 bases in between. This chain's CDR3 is CSVKPGGGFPDTQYF. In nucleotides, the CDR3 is TGCAGCGTTAAACCAGGGGGGGGGTTTCCAGATACGCAGTATTTT.

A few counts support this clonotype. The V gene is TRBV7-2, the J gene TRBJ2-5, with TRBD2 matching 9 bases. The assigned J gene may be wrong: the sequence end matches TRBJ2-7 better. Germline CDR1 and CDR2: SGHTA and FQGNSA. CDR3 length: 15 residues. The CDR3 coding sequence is TGTGCCAGCAGCCCTCTAGCGGGATTTAGCAACGAGCAGTACTTC. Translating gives CASSPLAGFSNEQYF.

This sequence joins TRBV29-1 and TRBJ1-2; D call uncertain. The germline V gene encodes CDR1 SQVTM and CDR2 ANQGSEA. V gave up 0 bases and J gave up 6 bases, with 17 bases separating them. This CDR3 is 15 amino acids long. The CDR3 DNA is TGCAGCGTTGAAGATCAAGGACTTCCCAGCGATGGCTACACCTTC. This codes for CSVEDQGLPSDGYTF. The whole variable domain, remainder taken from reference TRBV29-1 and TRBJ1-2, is SAVISQKPSRDICQRGTSLTIQCQVDSQVTMMFWYRQQPGQSLTLIATANQGSEATYESGFVIDKFPISRPNLTFSTLTVSNMSPEDSSIYLCSVEDQGLPSDGYTFGSGTRLTVV.

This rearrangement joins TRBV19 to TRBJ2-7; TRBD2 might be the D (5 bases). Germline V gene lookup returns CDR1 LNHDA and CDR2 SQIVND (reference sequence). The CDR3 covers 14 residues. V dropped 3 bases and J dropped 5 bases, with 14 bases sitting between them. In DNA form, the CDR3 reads TGTGCCAGTAGTATCTTCGGGAAAAGGAACGAGCAGTACTTC. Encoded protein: CASSIFGKRNEQYF.

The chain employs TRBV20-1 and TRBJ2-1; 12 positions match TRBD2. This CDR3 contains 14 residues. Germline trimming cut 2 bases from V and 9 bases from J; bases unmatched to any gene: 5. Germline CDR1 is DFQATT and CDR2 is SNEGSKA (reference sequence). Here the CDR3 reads CSARPSGRAGEQFF. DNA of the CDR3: TGCAGTGCTAGACCTAGCGGGAGGGCCGGTGAGCAGTTCTTC.

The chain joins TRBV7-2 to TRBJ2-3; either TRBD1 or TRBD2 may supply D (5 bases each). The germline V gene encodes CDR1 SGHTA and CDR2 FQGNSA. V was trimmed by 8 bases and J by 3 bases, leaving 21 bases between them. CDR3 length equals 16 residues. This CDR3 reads CASGYRSGGLTDTQYF. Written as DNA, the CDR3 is TGTGCCAGCGGATACCGATCTGGGGGTCTGACAGATACGCAGTATTTT.

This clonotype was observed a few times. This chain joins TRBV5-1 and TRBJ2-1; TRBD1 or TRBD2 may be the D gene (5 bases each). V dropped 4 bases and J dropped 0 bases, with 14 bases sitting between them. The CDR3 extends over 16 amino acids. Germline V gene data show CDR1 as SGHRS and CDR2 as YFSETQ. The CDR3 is CASSPGLLGSYNEQFF. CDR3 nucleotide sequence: TGCGCCAGCAGCCCGGGGCTACTAGGCTCCTACAATGAGCAGTTCTTC. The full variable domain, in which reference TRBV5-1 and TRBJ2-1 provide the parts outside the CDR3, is KAGVTQTPRYLIKTRGQQVTLSCSPISGHRSVSWYQQTPGQGLQFLFEYFSETQRNKGNFPGRFSGRQFSNSRSEMNVSTLELGDSALYLCASSPGLLGSYNEQFFGPGTRLTVL.

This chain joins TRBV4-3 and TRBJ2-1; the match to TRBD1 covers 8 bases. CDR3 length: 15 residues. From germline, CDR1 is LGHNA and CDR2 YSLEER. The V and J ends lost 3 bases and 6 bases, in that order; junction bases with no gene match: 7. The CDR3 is CASSQSGTGGNEQFF. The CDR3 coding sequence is TGCGCCAGCAGCCAGTCCGGGACAGGTGGCAATGAGCAGTTCTTC.